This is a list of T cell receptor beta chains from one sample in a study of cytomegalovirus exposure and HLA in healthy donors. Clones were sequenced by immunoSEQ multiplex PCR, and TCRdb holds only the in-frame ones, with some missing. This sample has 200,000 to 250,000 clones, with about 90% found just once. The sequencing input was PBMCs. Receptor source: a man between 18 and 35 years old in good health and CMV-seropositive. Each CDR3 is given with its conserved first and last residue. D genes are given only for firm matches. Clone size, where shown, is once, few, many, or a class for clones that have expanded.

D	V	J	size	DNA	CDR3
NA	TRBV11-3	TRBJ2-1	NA	TGTGCCAGCAGCAACACCTACAATGAGCAGTTCTTC	CASSNTYNEQFF
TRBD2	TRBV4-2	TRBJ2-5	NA	TGTGCCAGCAGCCAAGATTACCTCCCGACTAGCGGGATAAAGACCCAGTACTTC	CASSQDYLPTSGIKTQYF
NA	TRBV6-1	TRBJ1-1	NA	TGTGCCACTACCAACCCGGCGAACACTGAAGCTTTCTTT	CATTNPANTEAFF
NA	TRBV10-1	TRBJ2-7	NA	TGCGCCAGCAGTGAGCGTAGGACCGGGGTATACGAGCAGTACTTC	CASSERRTGVYEQYF
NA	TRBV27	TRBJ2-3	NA	TGTGCCAGCAGTATCCACCAGGGGGGTATCGCAGATACGCAGTATTTT	CASSIHQGGIADTQYF
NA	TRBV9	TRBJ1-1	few	TGTGCCAGCAGCCAACAGGGGAACACTGAAGCTTTCTTT	CASSQQGNTEAFF
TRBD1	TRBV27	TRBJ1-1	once	TGTGCCAGCAGTTCCAGGGGGCCGGCGAACACTGAAGCTTTCTTT	CASSSRGPANTEAFF
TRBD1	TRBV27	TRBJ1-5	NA	TGTGCCAGCAGTGCGACAGGGGGTAATCAGCCCCAGCATTTT	CASSATGGNQPQHF
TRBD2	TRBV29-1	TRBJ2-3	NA	TGCAGCGTGAGGGGGACTAGCGGGATTGCAGATACGCAGTATTTT	CSVRGTSGIADTQYF
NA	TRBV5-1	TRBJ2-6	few	TGCGCCAGCAGCTTGGACAGCTCTGGGGCCAACGTCCTGACTTTC	CASSLDSSGANVLTF
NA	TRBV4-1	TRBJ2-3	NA	TGCGCCAGCAGCCAAGTGTCCACAGATACGCAGTATTTT	CASSQVSTDTQYF
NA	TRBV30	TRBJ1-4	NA	TGTGCCTGGAGTGGAGGGGGACGGAGTAATGAAAAACTGTTTTTT	CAWSGGGRSNEKLFF
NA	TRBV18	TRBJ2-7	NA	TGTGCCAGCTCAAAGGGACACAGAACCTACGAGCAGTACTTC	CASSKGHRTYEQYF
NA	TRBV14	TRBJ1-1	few	TGTGCCAGCAGCCAACGAGGGTATAACACTGAAGCTTTCTTT	CASSQRGYNTEAFF
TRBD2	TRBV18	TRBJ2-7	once	TGTGCCAGCTCACCGACTAGCGTACGGGGTGACGAGCAGTACTTC	CASSPTSVRGDEQYF
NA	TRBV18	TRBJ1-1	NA	TGTGCCAGCTCACCGGCGGGATTCACTGAAGCTTTCTTT	CASSPAGFTEAFF
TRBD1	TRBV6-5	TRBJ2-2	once	TGTGCCAGCAGCCCTGGGACAGCGAACACCGGGGAGCTGTTTTTT	CASSPGTANTGELFF
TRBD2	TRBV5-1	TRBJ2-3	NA	TGCGCCAGCAGCTTGGGACTAGCGGGAGCTAGCACAGATACGCAGTATTTT	CASSLGLAGASTDTQYF
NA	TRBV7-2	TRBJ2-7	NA	TGTGCCAGCAGCGGTCTGGGGTTAAGCGACGAGCAGTACTTC	CASSGLGLSDEQYF
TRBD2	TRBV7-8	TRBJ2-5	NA	TGTGCCAGCAGTCCTCGACTAGCGGGGACCCAAGAGACCCAGTACTTC	CASSPRLAGTQETQYF
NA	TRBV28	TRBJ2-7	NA	TGTGCCAGCAGGAGTTTATTCGCAGATAATCTAGCCTACGAGCAGTACTTC	CASRSLFADNLAYEQYF
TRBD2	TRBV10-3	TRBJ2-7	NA	TGTGCCATCAGTGCGATAGCGGGAGCACGGGAGCAGTACTTC	CAISAIAGAREQYF
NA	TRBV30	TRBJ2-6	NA	TGTGCCTGGAGTAAAGGGAACGGGGCCAACGTCCTGACTTTC	CAWSKGNGANVLTF
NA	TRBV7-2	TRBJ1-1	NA	TGTGCCAGCAGCTTCGGCCGGGGGACTGAAGCTTTCTTT	CASSFGRGTEAFF
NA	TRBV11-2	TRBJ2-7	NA	TGTGCCAGCAGCTTAGATCAGTGGCAGGGGAGCTCCTACGAGCAGTACTTC	CASSLDQWQGSSYEQYF
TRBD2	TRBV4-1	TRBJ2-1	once	TGCGCCAGCAGCCAAATAGACCTAGGACTAGCGGGAGGCAATGAGCAGTTCTTC	CASSQIDLGLAGGNEQFF
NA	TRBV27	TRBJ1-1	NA	TGTGCCAGCAGTTTGCCCCCGTTCACCCTAGCTTTCTTT	CASSLPPFTLAFF
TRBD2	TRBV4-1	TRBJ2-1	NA	TGCGCCAGCAGCCCATCAGACACTAGCGGGGTAGACAATGAGCAGTTCTTC	CASSPSDTSGVDNEQFF
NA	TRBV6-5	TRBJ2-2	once	TGTGCCAGCAGTTACTCGACGGGAGAGGTCACCGGGGAGCTGTTTTTT	CASSYSTGEVTGELFF
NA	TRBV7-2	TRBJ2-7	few	TGTGCCAGCAGCTCGCTAGAGGGCGAGCAGTACTTC	CASSSLEGEQYF
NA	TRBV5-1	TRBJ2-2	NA	TGCGCCAGCAGCTTGGATCTAGCCACGAACACCGGGGAGCTGTTTTTT	CASSLDLATNTGELFF
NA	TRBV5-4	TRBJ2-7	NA	TGTGCCAGCAGCTTGAACCTAGACTCCTACGAGCAGTACTTC	CASSLNLDSYEQYF
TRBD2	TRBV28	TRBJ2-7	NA	TGTGCCAGCAGTCCGTTAGGCCAAGAAAGAAGCGGGAGTCTCTACGAGCAGTACTTC	CASSPLGQERSGSLYEQYF
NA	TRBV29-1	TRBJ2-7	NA	TGCAGCGTTAGGAGATTCGACGAGCAGTACTTC	CSVRRFDEQYF
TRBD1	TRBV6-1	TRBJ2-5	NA	TGTGCCAGCAGTGTGGACAGGGGAGAGACCCAGTACTTC	CASSVDRGETQYF
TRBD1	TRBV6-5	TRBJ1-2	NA	TGTGCCAGCAGTTACTCCGGACAGGGGGGTTATGGCTACACCTTC	CASSYSGQGGYGYTF
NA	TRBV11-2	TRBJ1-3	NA	TGTGCCAGCAGCACAATAGACAGGATGGGATCTGGAAACACCATATATTTT	CASSTIDRMGSGNTIYF
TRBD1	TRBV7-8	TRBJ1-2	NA	TGTGCCAGCAGCGCTACAGGGGGGGGAGCTAACTATGGCTACACCTTC	CASSATGGGANYGYTF
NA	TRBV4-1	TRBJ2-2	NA	TGCGCCAGCAGCCAAGGAAGCCACCGCGAGGGGCTGTTTTTT	CASSQGSHREGLFF
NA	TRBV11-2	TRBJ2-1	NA	TGTGCCAGCAGCGACGGACTTCTCTACAATGAGCAGTTCTTC	CASSDGLLYNEQFF
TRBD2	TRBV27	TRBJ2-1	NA	TGTGCCAGCAGTTTATTCCGGACTAGCGGGAGGGGAAATGAGCAGTTCTTC	CASSLFRTSGRGNEQFF
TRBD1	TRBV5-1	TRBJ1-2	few	TGCGCCAGCAGCTTAAGACAGGGGGCGGACTATGGCTACACCTTC	CASSLRQGADYGYTF
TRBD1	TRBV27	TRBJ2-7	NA	TGTGCCAGCAGCTGGGACAGAAGATACGAGCAGTACTTC	CASSWDRRYEQYF
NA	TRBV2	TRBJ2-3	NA	TGTGCCAGCAGCAAACAGGGTTTCGTTACAGATACGCAGTATTTT	CASSKQGFVTDTQYF
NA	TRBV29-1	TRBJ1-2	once	TGCAGCGTTTCACAAACAGCCTATGGCTACACCTTC	CSVSQTAYGYTF
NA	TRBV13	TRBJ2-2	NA	TGTGCCAGCACCCACCGGCACGGGGGCCTGAACACCGGGGAGCTGTTTTTT	CASTHRHGGLNTGELFF
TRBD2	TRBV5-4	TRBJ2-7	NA	TGTGCCAGCAGTTGGGGAGGGAGCTCCTACGAGCAGTACTTC	CASSWGGSSYEQYF
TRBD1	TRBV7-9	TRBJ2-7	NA	TGTGCCAGCAGCCTGGGACAGGGGGCTCAGCACGAGCAGTACTTC	CASSLGQGAQHEQYF
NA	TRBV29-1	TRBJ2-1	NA	TGCAGCGTTTCAGCGGGCGAGGACAATGAGCAGTTCTTC	CSVSAGEDNEQFF
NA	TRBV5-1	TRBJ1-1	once	TGCGCCAGCAGCTTGTCTCGGGGGGGTAACACTGAAGCTTTCTTT	CASSLSRGGNTEAFF
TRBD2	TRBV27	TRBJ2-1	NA	TGTGCCAGCAGCGAAGGGACTAGCAGACTCAATGAGCAGTTCTTC	CASSEGTSRLNEQFF
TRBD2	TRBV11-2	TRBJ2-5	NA	TGTGCCAGCAGGCACACGGGAGGGCAAGAGACCCAGTACTTC	CASRHTGGQETQYF